These 15 T cell receptor beta chains share one sample of origin, sequenced in a study of blood T cell repertoires in COVID-19. Libraries were prepared by immunoSEQ multiplex PCR; TCRdb keeps only in-frame clonotypes and omits some of them. The table lists tens of thousands of clones, 91% of them singletons. Sequenced material: peripheral blood. The source of these receptors is a human donor in a cohort sampled during active COVID-19.

J is TRBJ2-1 and V is TRBV9; 8 bases are a match to TRBD2. The germline V gene encodes CDR1 SGDLS and CDR2 YYNGEE. The CDR3 contains 15 residues. With 3 bases clipped from V and 4 bases from J, the junction kept 6 bases outside the gene matches. The DNA for the CDR3 is TGTGCCAGCAGCGGGACTAGCCAGGGATACAATGAGCAGTTCTTC. It codes for CASSGTSQGYNEQFF.

The CDR3 bases are TGTGCCAGCAGTTACCGACAGGGCGGCCAGCCCCAGCATTTT. As protein: CASSYRQGGQPQHF. The chain employs TRBV6-6 and TRBJ1-5; 7 nucleotides agree with TRBD1. Trimming took 2 bases from V and 7 from J; bases not matched to a gene: 5. The germline V gene encodes CDR1 MNHNY and CDR2 SVGAGI (reference sequence). The length of the CDR3 is 14 residues.

This sequence joins TRBV4-2 and TRBJ2-5; D perhaps matches TRBD1 (5 bases). CDR1 and CDR2 (germline): LGHNA, YNFKEQ. CDR3 size: 15 residues. With 0 bases removed from V and 2 bases from J, the gap between germline ends came to 10 bases. The CDR3 DNA is TGTGCCAGCAGCCAAGACCGACAGCCTCAAGAGACCCAGTACTTC. This encodes CASSQDRQPQETQYF.

Here the CDR3 reads CASSLLTGDGADTQYF. CDR3 in DNA: TGTGCCAGCAGCTTACTCACAGGGGATGGGGCAGATACGCAGTATTTT. This chain links TRBV13 with TRBJ2-3, with 7 bases matching TRBD1. Germline-derived CDR1 and CDR2 are PRHDT and FYEKMQ (reference sequence). The CDR3 spans 16 residues. After removal of 2 bases from V and 4 bases from J, the junction contained 9 bases not matched to a gene.

The chain is built from TRBV7-2 and TRBJ1-2; 7 bases are shared with TRBD1. This CDR3 is 14 amino acids long. CDR1 and CDR2 from the germline V gene are SGHTA and FQGNSA. Unmatched junction bases numbered 10, after V lost 6 bases and J lost 6 bases. CDR3 residues: CASSSLGGWDGYTF. The CDR3 DNA follows: TGTGCCAGCAGTTCACTAGGGGGCTGGGATGGCTACACCTTC. Together with reference TRBV7-2 and TRBJ1-2, the CDR3 gives the full variable domain: GAGVSQSPSNKVTEKGKDVELRCDPISGHTALYWYRQSLGQGLEFLIYFQGNSAPDKSGLPSDRFSAERTGGSVSTLTIQRTQQEDSAVYLCASSSLGGWDGYTFGSGTRLTVV.

This clone was picked up a small number of times. The chain links TRBV15 to TRBJ1-4; TRBD1 agrees at 9 bases. Germline trimming cut 8 bases from V and 4 bases from J; bases unmatched to any gene: 5. CDR3 length equals 14 residues. Per germline, CDR1 LNHNV and CDR2 YYDKDF (reference sequence). The CDR3 loop is CATGRQGVNEKLFF. CDR3 DNA: TGTGCCACCGGGAGACAGGGGGTTAATGAAAAACTGTTTTTT.

This clone was seen a handful of times. V and J are TRBV6-1 and TRBJ2-7; 8 positions match TRBD1. This CDR3 is 15 amino acids long. Germline values: CDR1 MNHNS, CDR2 SASEGT. With V trimmed by 2 bases and J by 5 bases, 8 bases remained unmatched. The DNA of the CDR3 is TGTGCCAGCAGTGAAATAGGGGCAGGGGGCAACGAGCAGTACTTC. Its protein product is CASSEIGAGGNEQYF.

V is TRBV9 and J is TRBJ1-1; D is unclear. The V gene's germline CDR1 is SGDLS and CDR2 YYNGEE. The ends were cut back, 1 base at V and 1 base at J, with 8 bases in the middle. The CDR3 consists of 14 residues. As DNA, the CDR3 is TGTGCCAGCAGCGTACTGGGCAGGAACACTGAAGCTTTCTTT. Translating gives CASSVLGRNTEAFF.

The chain combines TRBV7-3 with TRBJ1-1; TRBD1 matches 7 bases. With 6 bases clipped from V and 1 base from J, the junction kept 17 bases outside the gene matches. Germline values: CDR1 SGHTA, CDR2 FQGTGA. This CDR3 is built from 18 residues. The CDR3 sequence: CASRGSTGKFTPNTEAFF. In DNA form, the CDR3 reads TGTGCCAGCAGAGGATCGACAGGGAAATTTACGCCGAACACTGAAGCTTTCTTT.

This clone was observed a single time. This chain links TRBV27 with TRBJ2-7; tentatively, D is TRBD1 (5 bases). Germline V gene sequence: CDR1 MNHEY, CDR2 SMNVEV (reference sequence). Trimming took 4 bases from V and 0 from J, leaving 10 bases between them. CDR3 length equals 14 residues. CDR3 residues: CASSSPGSSYEQYF. The CDR3, as DNA: TGTGCCAGCAGTTCTCCAGGGTCCTCCTACGAGCAGTACTTC.

The chain employs TRBV6-5 and TRBJ2-7, with 8 bases that match TRBD1. The J segment lost 7 bases and the V segment lost 6 bases, leaving 8 bases of the junction unmatched. There are 13 residues in the CDR3. CDR1 is MNHEY and CDR2 is SVGAGI in the germline V gene. The CDR3 DNA is TGTGCCAGCAGGCGGACAGGGTTGTATGAGCAGTACTTC. Translation: CASRRTGLYEQYF.

The chain uses TRBV18 and TRBJ1-2; 7 bases line up with TRBD1. Germline CDR1 KGHSH, CDR2 LQKENI. With 3 bases clipped from V and 7 bases from J, the junction kept 2 bases outside the gene matches. This CDR3 comprises 12 residues. CDR3 amino acids: CASSPDRSGYTF. In nucleotides, the CDR3 is TGTGCCAGCTCACCGGACAGGTCTGGCTACACCTTC.

This clone was detected only a few times. The CDR3 sequence: CASSSRASGGLETQYF. The DNA for the CDR3 is TGTGCCAGCAGCTCTCGGGCTAGCGGGGGGTTAGAGACCCAGTACTTC. This chain uses TRBV9 with TRBJ2-5; 11 nucleotides line up with TRBD2. CDR3 length: 16 amino acids. The germline gives CDR1 SGDLS, CDR2 YYNGEE. V gave up 4 bases and J gave up 4 bases; unmatched junction bases: 9.

This sequence joins TRBV6-1 and TRBJ2-5, with TRBD2 identical over 10 bases. With 2 bases clipped from V and 5 bases from J, the junction kept 14 bases outside the gene matches. From germline, CDR1 is MNHNS and CDR2 SASEGT. The CDR3 extends over 18 amino acids. The CDR3 reads CASSEPSASGRARETQYF. The CDR3 nucleotides are TGTGCCAGCAGTGAACCGTCGGCGAGCGGGAGGGCCAGGGAGACCCAGTACTTC.

A note on this clone: One end of the junction fails to match germline, which may point to a read error. The V and J genes are TRBV7-2 and TRBJ2-1, with 7 bases that match TRBD1. The length of the CDR3 is 15 residues. The germline CDR1 and CDR2 sequences are SGHTA and FQGNSA. The CDR3 DNA is TGTGCCAGCAGCTTAGGGGTAGGGGGCTACGATGAGCAGTTCTTC. The encoded protein is CASSLGVGGYDEQFF. The full variable domain, its missing parts supplied by reference TRBV7-2 and TRBJ2-1, is GAGVSQSPSNKVTEKGKDVELRCDPISGHTALYWYRQSLGQGLEFLIYFQGNSAPDKSGLPSDRFSAERTGGSVSTLTIQRTQQEDSAVYLCASSLGVGGYDEQFFGPGTRLTVL.